This paragraph covers one T cell receptor beta chain sequence. Its cognate antigen is unknown. Some clones are missing from TCRdb's copy, which holds only in-frame ones; the method was immunoSEQ multiplex PCR. This table holds roughly 100,000 clones, roughly 87% found once. Germline loops: CDR1 SEHNR, CDR2 FQNEAQ (reference sequence). This CDR3 spans 16 amino acids. V lost 2 bases, J lost 0 bases, and 8 bases lay in between. These data originate in a study of graft-versus-host responses after intestinal transplantation. Study overall: Uniformly, recipients were administered anti-thymocyte globulin induction with subsequent tacrolimus and steroids for roughly three years.

Whole-study findings and limits: Recipient-marrow GvH clones were detected, some having first appeared in ileum or blood. HvG clone declines early post-transplant were associated with peak circulating GvH levels.

The source of this sequence is a human donor who received an intestinal transplant. The chain carries TRBV7-9 and TRBJ2-6; a possible D gene is TRBD2 (6 bases). The sample was unstimulated CD4+ T cells sorted from spleen or lymph node cells, taken before intestinal transplant. For the CDR3, the DNA is TGTGCCAGCAGCTTACCGGGGGTCTCTGGGGCCAACGTCCTGACTTTC. It translates to CASSLPGVSGANVLTF. Using reference TRBV7-9 and TRBJ2-6 for the parts outside the CDR3, the full variable domain is DTGVSQNPRHKITKRGQNVTFRCDPISEHNRLYWYRQTLGQGPEFLTYFQNEAQLEKSRLLSDRFSAERPKGSFSTLEIQRTEQGDSAMYLCASSLPGVSGANVLTFGAGSRLTVL.